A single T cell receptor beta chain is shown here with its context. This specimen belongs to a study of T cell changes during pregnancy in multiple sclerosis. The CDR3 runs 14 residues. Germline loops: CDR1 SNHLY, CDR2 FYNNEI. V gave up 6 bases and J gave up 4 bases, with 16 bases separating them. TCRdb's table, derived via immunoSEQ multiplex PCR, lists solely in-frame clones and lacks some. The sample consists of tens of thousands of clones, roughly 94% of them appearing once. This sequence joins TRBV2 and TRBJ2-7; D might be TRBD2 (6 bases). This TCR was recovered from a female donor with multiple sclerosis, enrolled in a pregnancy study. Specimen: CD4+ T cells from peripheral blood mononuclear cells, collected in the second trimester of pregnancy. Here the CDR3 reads CASRGLGSGYEQYF. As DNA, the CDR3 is TGTGCCAGCAGGGGACTTGGGAGTGGGTACGAGCAGTACTTC. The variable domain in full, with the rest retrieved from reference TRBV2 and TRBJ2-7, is EPEVTQTPSHQVTQMGQEVILRCVPISNHLYFYWYRQILGQKVEFLVSFYNNEISEKSEIFDDQFSVERPDGSNFTLKIRSTKLEDSAMYFCASRGLGSGYEQYFGPGTRLTVT.